The table lists the clone carrying this T cell receptor (beta chain) with a few counts. Its antigen is not known. The CDR3 spans 18 residues. Per the germline V gene, CDR1 is SGHAT and CDR2 is FQDESV (reference sequence). Trimming cost V 5 bases and J 4 bases; bases outside gene matches: 10. This sample was included in a study of response to subunit inactivated influenza vaccine. The study's findings and limits: The authors offered the suggestion that each seasonal influenza vaccination recruits few new T cells.

TCRdb reprocessed the RT-PCR reads via MiXCR and lists one record per CDR3 protein. The sample includes around 710,000 distinct CDR3 sequences, about 15% seen only once; the top ten take 6% to 8%. The sequences come from PBMCs from blood, collected around 15 days before vaccination. The clonotype comes from a man in his fifties or sixties who received an inactivated influenza vaccine. The rearrangement uses TRBV11-1 and TRBJ2-1, with 14 bases identical to TRBD2. The CDR3 region is CASSRGTSGRSTYNEQFF. As DNA, the CDR3 is TGTGCCAGCAGCCGCGGGACTAGCGGGAGATCTACGTACAATGAGCAGTTCTTC.